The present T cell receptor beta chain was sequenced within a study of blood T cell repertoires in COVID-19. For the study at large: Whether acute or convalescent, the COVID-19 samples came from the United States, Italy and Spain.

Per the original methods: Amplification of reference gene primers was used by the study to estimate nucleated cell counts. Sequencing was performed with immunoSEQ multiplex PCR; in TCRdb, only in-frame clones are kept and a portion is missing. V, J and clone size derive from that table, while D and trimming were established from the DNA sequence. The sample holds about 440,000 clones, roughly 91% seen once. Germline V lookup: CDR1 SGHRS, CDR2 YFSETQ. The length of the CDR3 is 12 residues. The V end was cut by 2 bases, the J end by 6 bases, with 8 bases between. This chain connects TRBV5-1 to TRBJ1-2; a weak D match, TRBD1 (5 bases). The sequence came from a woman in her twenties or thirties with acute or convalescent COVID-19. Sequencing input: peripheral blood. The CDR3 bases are TGCGCCAGCAGCTTTGGGGCCGATGGCTACACCTTC. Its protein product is CASSFGADGYTF.